This is a list of T cell receptor beta chains from one sample in a study of T cells in narcolepsy. Using immunoSEQ multiplex PCR, the repertoire was profiled, and TCRdb retains in-frame clones only, with some absent. The sample records around 34,000 clones, under 85% being singletons. Material for sequencing was memory (CD45RA-) CD4+ T cells from blood. The receptors come from a human donor in good health. Both conserved end residues are trimmed from each CDR3. A D gene is named only where the DNA matches it firmly.

j_call | v_call | d_call | cdr3_aa
TRBJ2-7 | TRBV6-6 | - | ASSRGNSYEQY
TRBJ1-5 | TRBV5-1 | - | ASSLDEGPQH
TRBJ2-3 | TRBV6-1 | TRBD1 | ASGADRGLSDTQY
TRBJ2-5 | TRBV28 | TRBD2 | ASTSVGRGTQY
TRBJ2-6 | TRBV10-3 | - | AISGAVTSGANVLT
TRBJ2-3 | TRBV5-4 | - | ASSLPADTQY
TRBJ1-4 | TRBV7-9 | - | ASSLDRGGEKLF
TRBJ1-2 | TRBV6-1 | - | ASSEGLGTYGYT
TRBJ2-3 | TRBV12-5 | TRBD2 | ASGLGGRSTDTQY
TRBJ2-2 | TRBV25-1 | - | ASSEFGLRGPNTGELF
TRBJ1-6 | TRBV27 | - | ASSSPRGGSPLH
TRBJ1-5 | TRBV19 | TRBD1 | ASSKSRDRDFHQPQH
TRBJ1-6 | TRBV10-2 | - | ASSDRVGSYNSPLH
TRBJ2-3 | TRBV6-6 | - | ASSYSLGADTQY
TRBJ2-2 | TRBV4-1 | TRBD2 | ASSQSAGTSGWGTGELF
TRBJ2-7 | TRBV7-8 | - | ASNRDNSYEQY
TRBJ2-5 | TRBV5-5 | TRBD1 | ASSRTGQETQY
TRBJ2-4 | TRBV6-6 | TRBD2 | ASNPAGAASKNIQY
TRBJ2-1 | TRBV2 | - | ASSEPNNEQF
TRBJ2-6 | TRBV7-9 | TRBD2 | ASSAGLAGANVLT
TRBJ1-4 | TRBV2 | - | ASSARGGKLF
TRBJ1-2 | TRBV29-1 | - | SAGDLFYGYT
TRBJ1-4 | TRBV7-2 | - | ASSLVPPGAGSLYEKLF
TRBJ2-1 | TRBV5-1 | TRBD2 | ASSLQETSPYNEQF
TRBJ2-2 | TRBV6-5 | TRBD2 | ASSLTSGRAGELF
TRBJ2-1 | TRBV19 | - | ASSIDWRISSYNEQF
TRBJ1-5 | TRBV12-5 | - | ASVAGFQPQH
TRBJ2-2 | TRBV6-6 | TRBD1 | ASSYRTGPGELF
TRBJ2-4 | TRBV5-1 | - | ASSETTEVLAKNIQY
TRBJ1-1 | TRBV6-1 | - | ASSSTMNTEAF
TRBJ1-2 | TRBV5-1 | TRBD1 | ASSLALGSGQSYGYT
TRBJ2-1 | TRBV25-1 | - | ASGGGGRGAEQF